The 4 T cell receptor beta chains reported below all come from one sample, sequenced in a study of control samples from healthy donors and cancer patients. The data were produced by immunoSEQ multiplex PCR, yet TCRdb's version contains in-frame clones alone and is incomplete. Altogether around 180,000 clones are present, roughly 92% being singletons, with the ten largest covering 1.2% to 1.5%. The sample was blood. These TCRs come from a woman between 18 and 29 years old in good health.

The V and J genes are TRBV15 and TRBJ1-1, with D perhaps TRBD1 (5 bases). This CDR3 region has 13 residues. Trimming removed 6 bases from V and 4 bases from J, with 12 bases in between. Germline V gives CDR1 LNHNV, CDR2 YYDKDF (reference sequence). CDR3 sequence (DNA): TGTGCCACCAGTCGGACCCAGGGCACTGAAGCTTTCTTT. This gives the protein CATSRTQGTEAFF.

V is TRBV11-3 and J is TRBJ1-1, with D perhaps matching TRBD1 (5 bases). The ends were cut back, 5 bases at V and 0 bases at J, with 10 bases in the middle. The CDR3 runs 14 residues. Germline CDR1 is SGHNT and CDR2 is YENEEA. The CDR3 region is CASSRRAMNTEAFF. CDR3 DNA sequence: TGTGCCAGCAGCCGCAGGGCCATGAACACTGAAGCTTTCTTT.

This chain joins TRBV4-3 and TRBJ2-1; unclear D gene. The germline CDR1 and CDR2 sequences are LGHNA and YSLEER. Trimming removed 1 base from V and 4 bases from J, with 11 bases in between. There are 15 residues in the CDR3. CDR3 in amino acids: CASSQARFVYNEQFF. CDR3 nucleotide sequence: TGCGCCAGCAGCCAAGCCCGGTTCGTATACAATGAGCAGTTCTTC.

This clone was detected only once. The chain links TRBV15 to TRBJ2-1, with 10 nucleotides matching TRBD1. The CDR3 is made up of 16 amino acids. In germline, CDR1 is LNHNV, CDR2 YYDKDF (reference sequence). The junction had 9 bases not matched to a gene; V was cut back by 3 bases and J by 7 bases. The CDR3 sequence: CATSSLSGTGVNEQFF. The CDR3 bases are TGTGCCACCAGCAGCTTATCCGGGACAGGGGTTAATGAGCAGTTCTTC.